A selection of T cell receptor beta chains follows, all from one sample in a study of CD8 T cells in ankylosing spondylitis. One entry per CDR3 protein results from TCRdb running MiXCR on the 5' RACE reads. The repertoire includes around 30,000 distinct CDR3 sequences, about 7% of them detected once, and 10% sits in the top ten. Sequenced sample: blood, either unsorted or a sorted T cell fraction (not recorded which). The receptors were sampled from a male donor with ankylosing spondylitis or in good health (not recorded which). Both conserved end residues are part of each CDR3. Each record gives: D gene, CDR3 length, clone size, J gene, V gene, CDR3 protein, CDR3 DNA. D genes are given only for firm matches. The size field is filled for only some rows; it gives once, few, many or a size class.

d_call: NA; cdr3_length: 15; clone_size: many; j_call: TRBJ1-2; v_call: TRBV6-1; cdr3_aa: CASSEYSSPVYGYTF; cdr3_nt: TGTGCCAGCAGTGAATACTCGTCGCCCGTATATGGCTACACCTTC
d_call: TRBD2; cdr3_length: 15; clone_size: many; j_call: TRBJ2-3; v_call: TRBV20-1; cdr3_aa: CSASRLAGGPNTQYF; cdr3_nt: TGCAGTGCTTCCCGACTAGCGGGAGGGCCAAATACGCAGTATTTT
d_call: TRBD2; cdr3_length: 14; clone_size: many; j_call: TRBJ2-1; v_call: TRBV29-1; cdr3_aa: CSGVTSGRVYEQFF; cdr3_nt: TGCAGCGGGGTAACTAGCGGGAGAGTCTATGAGCAGTTCTTC
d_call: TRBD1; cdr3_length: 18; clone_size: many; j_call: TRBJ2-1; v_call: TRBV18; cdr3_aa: CASSPLGPGQGLPNEQFF; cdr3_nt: TGTGCCAGCTCACCATTAGGCCCGGGACAGGGGTTACCCAATGAGCAGTTCTTC
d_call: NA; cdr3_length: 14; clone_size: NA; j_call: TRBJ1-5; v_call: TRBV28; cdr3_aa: CASSGGGAAQPQHF; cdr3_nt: TGTGCCAGCAGTGGGGGAGGGGCAGCTCAGCCCCAGCATTTT
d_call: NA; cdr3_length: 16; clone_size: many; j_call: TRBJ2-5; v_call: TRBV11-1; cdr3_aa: CASSSRTRYYQETQYF; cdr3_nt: TGTGCCAGCAGCTCCAGGACCCGGTATTACCAAGAGACCCAGTACTTC
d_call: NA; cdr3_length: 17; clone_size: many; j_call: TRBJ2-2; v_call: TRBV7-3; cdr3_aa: CASSSQGGRGGTGELFF; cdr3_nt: TGTGCCAGCAGCTCCCAAGGGGGCAGGGGAGGCACCGGGGAGCTGTTTTTT
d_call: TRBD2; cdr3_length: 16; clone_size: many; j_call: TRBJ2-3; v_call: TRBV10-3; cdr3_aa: CAISESRSGRIDTQYF; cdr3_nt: TGTGCCATCAGTGAGTCCCGGAGCGGGAGGATAGATACGCAGTATTTT
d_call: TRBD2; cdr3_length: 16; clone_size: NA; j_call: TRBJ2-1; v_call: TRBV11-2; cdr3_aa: CASSLEAGAPTTEQFF; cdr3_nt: TGTGCCAGCAGCTTAGAGGCGGGAGCCCCCACAACTGAGCAGTTCTTC
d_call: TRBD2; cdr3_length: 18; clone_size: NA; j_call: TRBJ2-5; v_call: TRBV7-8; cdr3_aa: CASSSTSVLRTRGETQYF; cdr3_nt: TGTGCCAGCAGCTCAACCTCCGTTTTAAGGACTAGGGGCGAGACCCAGTACTTC